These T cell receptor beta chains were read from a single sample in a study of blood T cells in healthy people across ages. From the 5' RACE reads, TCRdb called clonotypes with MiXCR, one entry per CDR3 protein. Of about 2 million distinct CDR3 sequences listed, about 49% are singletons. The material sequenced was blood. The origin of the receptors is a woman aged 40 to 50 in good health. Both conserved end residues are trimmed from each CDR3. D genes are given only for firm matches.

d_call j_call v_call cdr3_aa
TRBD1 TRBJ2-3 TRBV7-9 ASSLQPGTGSTDTQY
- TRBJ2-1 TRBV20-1 SSLEANIDEQF
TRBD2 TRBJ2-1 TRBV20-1 SARDRTSNEQF
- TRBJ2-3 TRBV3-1 ASSQDYTGNTQY
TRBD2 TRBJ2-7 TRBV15 ATRPGGSYEQY
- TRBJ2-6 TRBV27 ASSPGVVRSGANVLT
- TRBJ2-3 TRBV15 ATSRPHRPPDADTQY
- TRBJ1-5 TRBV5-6 ASSFIGDDSNQPQH
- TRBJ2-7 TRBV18 ASPPPREYEQY
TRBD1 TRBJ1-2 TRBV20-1 SARDPGQYYGYT
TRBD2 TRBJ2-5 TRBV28 ASSFGGLAEQETQY
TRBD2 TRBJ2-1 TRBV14 ASSQSTSGGAEQF
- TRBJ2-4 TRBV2 ASRLGTLAKNIQY
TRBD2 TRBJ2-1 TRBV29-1 SVRTSGGASGNERF
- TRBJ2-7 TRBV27 ASTPPMQGPVCEQY
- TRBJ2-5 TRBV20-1 SAKGHQETQY
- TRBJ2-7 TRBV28 ASSFVGDPREQY
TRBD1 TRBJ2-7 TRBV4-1 ASSQDQGQGAYEQY
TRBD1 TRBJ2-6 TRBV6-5 ASIYGTGISSGANVLT
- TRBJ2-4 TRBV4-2 ASSQERVENIQY
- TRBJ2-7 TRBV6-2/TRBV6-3 ASSYSTIEGGHLYEQY
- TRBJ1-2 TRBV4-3 ASSQVLFYGYT
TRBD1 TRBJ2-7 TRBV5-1 ASSRQGDFDEQY
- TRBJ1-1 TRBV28 ASSLRMYNTEAF
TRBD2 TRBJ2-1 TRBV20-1 SATGGLAGLSYNEQF
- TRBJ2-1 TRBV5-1 ASSFDRRYNEQF
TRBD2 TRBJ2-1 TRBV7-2 ASSPGGSGGPEQF
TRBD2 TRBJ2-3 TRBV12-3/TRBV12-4 ASMGGADTQY
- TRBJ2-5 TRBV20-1 SASPTDIQETQY
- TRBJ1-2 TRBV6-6 ASSSDGYT
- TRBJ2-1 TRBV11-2 ASSLPGRGPNEQF
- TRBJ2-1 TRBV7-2 ASSFRRNNEQF
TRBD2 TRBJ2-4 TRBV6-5 ASSYSLAGGKNIQY
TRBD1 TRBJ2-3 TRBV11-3 ASRSDRDTDTQY
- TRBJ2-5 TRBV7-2 ASSYPILGSGTETQY